The clone carrying this TCR beta chain was counted ten times or more. This record belongs to a study of T-cell reconstitution after alpha-beta-depleted transplantation in children. Germline values: CDR1 MGHDK, CDR2 SYGVNS. The V and J ends lost 6 bases and 6 bases, in that order; junction bases with no gene match: 8. CDR3 length: 15 residues. Unique molecular identifiers were incorporated during preparation of the TCRbeta library. MiXCR, applied by TCRdb to the PCR reads, yields one record per CDR3 protein. This repertoire shows 490,000 or so distinct CDR3 sequences, under 15% found once; its top ten account for over 5.5%.

The sequence was obtained from a human donor who donated a stem cell graft to a child with combined immunodeficiency. The chain uses TRBV25-1 and TRBJ1-4; 9 bases agree with TRBD1. This specimen was PBMCs from the stem cell graft donor, taken from the stem cell graft. CDR3 sequence reads: CASSSYRGRYEKLFF. CDR3 DNA: TGTGCCAGCAGCTCTTACAGGGGGCGATATGAAAAACTGTTTTTT.